This paragraph reports one TCR beta chain. Its antigen target is currently unknown. No base quality information exists; no much larger clone differs at one position. The receptor library was made with the immunoSEQ multiplex PCR assay. DNA from the cultured and isolated CD4+ T cells underwent TCR beta CDR3 sequencing. Processing in the source paper ran as follows. Non-productive TCR sequences were discarded, and reads were trimmed to the CDR3 region, with only CDR3s of 7 or more amino acids retained. The MANAFEST web app was used to identify antigen-specific clonotypes by comparing expansion in peptide wells with expansion in reference cultures. For clones to be considered positive, expansion at FDR<0.05 versus reference and all other wells, an odds ratio above 5, and a frequency above 0.1% in two replicate wells were required. Clonotypes significantly expanded in SARS-CoV-2 spike wells and in at least one common cold coronavirus spike condition were defined as cross-reactive. Levenshtein distance calculated with the stringdist R package was used to assess CDR3 similarity, and unrooted trees were constructed with ape in R 3.6.1. Here the immuneACCESS table is served through TCRdb, limited to in-frame sequences with V and J called. Missing clones are a known gap in these copies; in checked studies unresolved V genes cover under half, and the rest lacks a known reason. The DNA was the basis for D and trimming; V, J and clone size are from that table. Present in this sample are tens of thousands of clones, around 70% of which were seen just once. The ten largest account for about 2.3% of the sample.

After about 10 days of culture, CD4+ T cells were isolated with the EasySep CD4+ T cell isolation kit. Each participant got two doses of an mRNA SARS-CoV-2 vaccine, either BNT162b2 or mRNA-1273. None of the healthy vaccine recipients had a prior SARS-CoV-2 infection, which was confirmed by nucleocapsid antibody tests that came back negative both before and after vaccination. Half of the culture medium was replaced with fresh IL-2-containing medium on days 3 and 7. Each peptide stimulation condition was cultured in triplicate wells unless otherwise noted. PBMC were separated from whole blood using Ficoll-Paque Plus gradient centrifugation and were then either cryopreserved at -140C or used fresh. The QIAamp micro DNA kit was used to extract genomic DNA from the cultured CD4+ T cells. The data belong to a study of vaccination effects on CD4 cells after COVID-19 (dated by TCRdb to between 2020 and 2023). About the full investigation: In the ViraFEST assay, PBMC were stimulated with viral peptide pools, and TCR sequencing was then used to find antigen-specific CD4+ T cell clonotypes based on their expansion. In both COVID-19 convalescent patients and infection-naive vaccine recipients, the study compared SARS-CoV-2 spike-specific CD4+ TCR repertoires from before mRNA vaccination with those from after it. Each well held over 1.5 million PBMC cultured in IMDM containing approximately 5% human AB serum, 8 to 10 IU/ml IL-2 and gentamicin, along with around 11 ug/ml peptides. The Oncomine TCR Beta short-read assay on an Illumina iSeq 100 was used to sequence cultures from other donors in the study. Post-vaccine samples across the study were collected a median of 72 days after the second dose, with a range of 14 to 241. Altogether, around ten COVID-19 convalescent patients and a few SARS-CoV-2-naive healthy vaccine recipients made up the full study.

Study-wide conclusions, independent of this receptor: Clones induced by infection and clones induced by vaccination both contracted markedly at late timepoints after vaccination, which fits with T cell responses waning over time. In healthy vaccine recipients, vaccine-induced clones were almost all SARS-CoV-2 mono-reactive, with only 1 of 255 cross-reactive with common cold coronaviruses. The study was limited by a small number of convalescent patients, and early post-infection timepoints were lacking.

The input for sequencing was CD4+ T cells from PBMCs cultured without peptide, taken after COVID-19 vaccination. The TCR was taken from a human donor who received a COVID-19 vaccine.

CDR3 reads: CSAREDQQYV. The sequence in DNA is TGCAGTGCTAGAGAGGATCAGCAGTACGTC. This chain is built from TRBV20-1 and TRBJ2-7; no D gene can be assigned with confidence. V is reduced by 0 bases and J by 8 bases, leaving a spacing of 5 bases between them. The CDR3 covers 10 residues, taking in both the cysteine and the valine. Only the CDR3 DNA is retained, 30 bases long and in frame from the first base. The germline V gene (reference sequence) gives CDR1 as DFQATT and CDR2 as SNEGSKA.